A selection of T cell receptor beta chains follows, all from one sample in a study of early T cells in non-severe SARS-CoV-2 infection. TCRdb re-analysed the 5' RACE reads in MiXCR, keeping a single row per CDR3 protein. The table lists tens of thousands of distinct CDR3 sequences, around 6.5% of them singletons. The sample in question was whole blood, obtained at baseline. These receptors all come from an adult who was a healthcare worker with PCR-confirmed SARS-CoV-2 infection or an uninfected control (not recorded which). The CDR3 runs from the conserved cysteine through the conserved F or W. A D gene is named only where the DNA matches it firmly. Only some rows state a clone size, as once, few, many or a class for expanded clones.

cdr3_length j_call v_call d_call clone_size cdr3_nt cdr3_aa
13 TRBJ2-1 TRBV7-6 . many TGTGCCAGCAGCTTAAAAAGGGGCGATGAGCAGTTCTTC CASSLKRGDEQFF
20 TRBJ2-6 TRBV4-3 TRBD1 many TGCGCCAGCAGCCGAAGCCACCTGGGACAGGGAAGCTCTGGGGCCAACGTCCTGACTTTC CASSRSHLGQGSSGANVLTF
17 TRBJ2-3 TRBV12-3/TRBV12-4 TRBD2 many TGTGCCAGCAGTTTAATGCGGGGGGGCCGTGGCACAGATACGCAGTATTTT CASSLMRGGRGTDTQYF
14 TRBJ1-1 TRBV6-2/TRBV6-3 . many TGTGCCAGCAGTTACGGGGTGGTGAACACTGAAGCTTTCTTT CASSYGVVNTEAFF
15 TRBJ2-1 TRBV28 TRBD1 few TGTGCCAGCAGTTCGACAGGGTCTTCGGTGAATGAGCAGTTCTTC CASSSTGSSVNEQFF
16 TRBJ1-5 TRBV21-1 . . TGTGCCAGCTTAGACCGGGACGTCTATAGCAATCAGCCCCAGCATTTT CASLDRDVYSNQPQHF
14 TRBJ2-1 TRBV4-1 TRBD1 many TGCGCCAGCAGCCTGGACAGGGCGGACGATGAGCAGTTCTTC CASSLDRADDEQFF
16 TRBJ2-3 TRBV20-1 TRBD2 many TGCAGTGCTAGAGATCCTAGCGGGGGGGCCACAGATACGCAGTATTTT CSARDPSGGATDTQYF
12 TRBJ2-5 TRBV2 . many TGTGCCAGCCGGGCACCTCAAGAGACCCAGTACTTC CASRAPQETQYF
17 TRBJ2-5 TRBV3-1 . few TGTGCCAGCAGTGAAAGCTCAGGGCGTCGTATCCAAGAGACCCAGTACTTC CASSESSGRRIQETQYF
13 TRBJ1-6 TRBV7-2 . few TGTGCCAGCAGCTTCGGAGAGCTATCACCCCTCCACTTT CASSFGELSPLHF
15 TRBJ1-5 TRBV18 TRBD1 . TGTGCCAGCTCAGAAACGGACAGGGTCGTTCAGCCCCAGCATTTT CASSETDRVVQPQHF
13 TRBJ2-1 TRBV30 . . TGTGCCTGGAGTGTACATCTTCTCAGTGAGCAGTTCTTC CAWSVHLLSEQFF
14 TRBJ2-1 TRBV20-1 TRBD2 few TGCAGTGCTCAGACTAGCGGGAGCAACAATGAGCAGTTCTTC CSAQTSGSNNEQFF
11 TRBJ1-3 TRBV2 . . TGTGCCAGCAATCAGGGAAACACCATATATTTT CASNQGNTIYF
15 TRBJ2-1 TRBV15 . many TGTGCCACCAGCAGAGTACAAAGCTCCTACAATGAGCAGTTCTTC CATSRVQSSYNEQFF
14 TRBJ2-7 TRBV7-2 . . TGTGCCAGCAGCCCCCGGCGGGGCAACTACGAGCAGTACTTC CASSPRRGNYEQYF
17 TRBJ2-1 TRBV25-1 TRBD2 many TGTGCCAGCAGTGAATACGGGGGGGTGAGCTCCTACAATGAGCAGTTCTTC CASSEYGGVSSYNEQFF
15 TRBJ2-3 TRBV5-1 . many TGCGCCAGCAGCCCTCGGGGACCTGGCACAGATACGCAGTATTTT CASSPRGPGTDTQYF
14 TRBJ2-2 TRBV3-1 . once TGTGCCAGCAGCCAAGTAATCTCGACCGGGGAGCTGTTTTTT CASSQVISTGELFF
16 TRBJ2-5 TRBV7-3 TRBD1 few TGTGCCAGCAGCCCCACTTTTGACAGGGAGCGAGAGACCCAGTACTTC CASSPTFDRERETQYF
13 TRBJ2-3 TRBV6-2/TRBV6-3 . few TGTGCCAGCAGCCCCCACGACAGGGATACGCAGTATTTT CASSPHDRDTQYF
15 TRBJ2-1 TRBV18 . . TGTGCCAGCTCACCACAGGGGCGCTCCTACAATGAGCAGTTCTTC CASSPQGRSYNEQFF
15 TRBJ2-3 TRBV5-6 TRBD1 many TGTGCCAGCAGTGTCAGGGGGATCATCTTCGGTACGCAGTATTTT CASSVRGIIFGTQYF
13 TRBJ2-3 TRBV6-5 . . TGTGCCAGCAAGGGCGGCGAGACAGATACGCAGTATTTT CASKGGETDTQYF
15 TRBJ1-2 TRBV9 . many TGTGCCAGCAGCCCCATGGCGGGGCGGCTATATGGCTACACCTTC CASSPMAGRLYGYTF
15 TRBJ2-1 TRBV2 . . TGTGCCAGCAGTGAGAGGGCTTGGCGCGCGGATGAGCAGTTCTTC CASSERAWRADEQFF
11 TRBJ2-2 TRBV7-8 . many TGTGCCAGCAGCCCCTGGGGGGAGCTGTTTTTT CASSPWGELFF
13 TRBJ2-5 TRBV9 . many TGTGCCAGCAGCGCGTCCATGCAAGAGACCCAGTACTTC CASSASMQETQYF
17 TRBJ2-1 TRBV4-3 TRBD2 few TGCGCCAGCAGCCAAACGTTAGCGGGAGGGCCAAAGGATGAGCAGTTCTTC CASSQTLAGGPKDEQFF
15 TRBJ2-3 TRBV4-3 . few TGCGCCAGCAGCCTTTTAGGCGATAGCACAGATACGCAGTATTTT CASSLLGDSTDTQYF
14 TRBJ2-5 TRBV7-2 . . TGTGCCAGCAGCTTAGACGGGGCAGTCAAGACCCAGTACTTC CASSLDGAVKTQYF
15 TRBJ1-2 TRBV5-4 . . TGTGCCAGCAGCTCCCGACTAGCATCTAACTATGGCTACACCTTC CASSSRLASNYGYTF
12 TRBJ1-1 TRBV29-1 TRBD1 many TGCAGCGCGAACAGGGGAGGTACTGAAGCTTTCTTT CSANRGGTEAFF
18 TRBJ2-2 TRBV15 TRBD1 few TGTGCCACCAGCAGATTCCGGGACAGGGGTTCCCATACCGGGGAGCTGTTTTTT CATSRFRDRGSHTGELFF
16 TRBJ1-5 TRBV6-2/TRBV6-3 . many TGTGCCAGCAGTTACTCGCGCAGGGGAGGAAATCAGCCCCAGCATTTT CASSYSRRGGNQPQHF
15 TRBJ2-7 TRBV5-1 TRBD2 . TGCGCCAGCAGCCATTCGGGGACTAGCGGCTACGAGCAGTACTTC CASSHSGTSGYEQYF